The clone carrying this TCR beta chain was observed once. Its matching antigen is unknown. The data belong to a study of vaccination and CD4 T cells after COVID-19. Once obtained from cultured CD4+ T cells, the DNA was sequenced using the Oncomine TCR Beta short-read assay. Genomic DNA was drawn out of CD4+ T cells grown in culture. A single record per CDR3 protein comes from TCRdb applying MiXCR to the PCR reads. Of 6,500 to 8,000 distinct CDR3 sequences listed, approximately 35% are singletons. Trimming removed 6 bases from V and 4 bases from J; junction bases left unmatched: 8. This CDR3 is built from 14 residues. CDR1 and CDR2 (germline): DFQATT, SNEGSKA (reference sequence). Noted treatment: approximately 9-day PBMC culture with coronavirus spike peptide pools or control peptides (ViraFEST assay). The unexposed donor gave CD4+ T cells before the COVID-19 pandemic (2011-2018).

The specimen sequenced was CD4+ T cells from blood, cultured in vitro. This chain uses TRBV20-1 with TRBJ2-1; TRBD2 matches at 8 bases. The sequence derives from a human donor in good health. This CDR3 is CSAVSGDEYNEQFF. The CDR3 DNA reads TGCAGTGCCGTTAGCGGGGATGAATACAATGAGCAGTTCTTC.